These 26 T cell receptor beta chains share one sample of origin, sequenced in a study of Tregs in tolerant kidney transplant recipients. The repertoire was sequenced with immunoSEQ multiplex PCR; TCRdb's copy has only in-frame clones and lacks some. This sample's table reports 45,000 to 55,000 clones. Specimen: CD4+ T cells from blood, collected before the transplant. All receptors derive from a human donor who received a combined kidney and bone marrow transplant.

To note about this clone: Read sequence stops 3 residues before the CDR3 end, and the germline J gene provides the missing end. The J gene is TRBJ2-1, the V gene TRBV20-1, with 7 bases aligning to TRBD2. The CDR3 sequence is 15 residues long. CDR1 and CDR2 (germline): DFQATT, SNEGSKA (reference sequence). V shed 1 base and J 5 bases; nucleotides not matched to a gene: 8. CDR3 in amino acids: CSARVGGSTHNEQFF. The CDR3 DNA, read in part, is TGCAGTGCTAGAGTCGGCGGGAGTACCCACAATGAG.

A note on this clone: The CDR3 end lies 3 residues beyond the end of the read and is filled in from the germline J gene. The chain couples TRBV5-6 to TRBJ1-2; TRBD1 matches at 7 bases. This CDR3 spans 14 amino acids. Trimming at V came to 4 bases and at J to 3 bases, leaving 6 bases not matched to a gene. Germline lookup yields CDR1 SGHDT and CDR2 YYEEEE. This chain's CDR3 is CASSRTGDHYGYTF. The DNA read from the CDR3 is TGTGCCAGCAGCCGGACAGGAGATCACTATGGC.

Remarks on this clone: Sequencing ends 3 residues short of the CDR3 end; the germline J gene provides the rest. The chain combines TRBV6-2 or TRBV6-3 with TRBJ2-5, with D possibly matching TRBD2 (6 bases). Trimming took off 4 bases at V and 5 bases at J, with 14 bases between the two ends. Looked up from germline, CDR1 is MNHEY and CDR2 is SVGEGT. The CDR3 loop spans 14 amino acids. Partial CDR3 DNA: TGTGCCAGCAGTTCCCGGACCCGGGGGGAGACC. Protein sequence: CASSSRTRGET. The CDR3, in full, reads CASSSRTRGETQYF.

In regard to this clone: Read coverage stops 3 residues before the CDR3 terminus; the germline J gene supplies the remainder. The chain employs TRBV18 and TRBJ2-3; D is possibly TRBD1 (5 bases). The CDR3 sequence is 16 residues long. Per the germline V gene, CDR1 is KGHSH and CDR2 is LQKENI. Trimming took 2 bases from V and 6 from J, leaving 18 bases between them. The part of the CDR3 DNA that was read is TGTGCCAGCTCACCATTACCTCAAAGGGGCTTGGATACG. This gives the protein CASSPLPQRGLDT. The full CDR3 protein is CASSPLPQRGLDTQYF.

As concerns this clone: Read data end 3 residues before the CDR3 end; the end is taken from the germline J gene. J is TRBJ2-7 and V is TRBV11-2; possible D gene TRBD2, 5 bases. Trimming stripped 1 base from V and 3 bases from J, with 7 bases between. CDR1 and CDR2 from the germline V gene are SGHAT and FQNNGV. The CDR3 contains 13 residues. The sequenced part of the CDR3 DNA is TGTGCCAGCAGCTTAGGGACTTACTACGAG. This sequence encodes CASSLGTYYE. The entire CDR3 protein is CASSLGTYYEQYF.

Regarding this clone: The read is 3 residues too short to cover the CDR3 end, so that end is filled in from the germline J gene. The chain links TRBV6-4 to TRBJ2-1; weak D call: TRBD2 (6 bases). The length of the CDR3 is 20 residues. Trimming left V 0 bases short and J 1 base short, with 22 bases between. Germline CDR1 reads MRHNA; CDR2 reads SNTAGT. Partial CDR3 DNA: TGTGCCAGCAGTGACTCGGTCCAGGGACTCCGTTCGGGTTCCTACAATGAG. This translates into CASSDSVQGLRSGSYNE. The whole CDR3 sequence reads CASSDSVQGLRSGSYNEQFF.

The CDR3 loop reads CASRDRVNYGYTF. The part of the CDR3 DNA that was read is TGTGCCAGCCGGGACAGGGTTAACTATGGC. The chain has TRBV6-2 or TRBV6-3 and TRBJ1-2, with 9 positions matching TRBD1. The read is 3 residues too short to cover the CDR3 end, so that end is filled in from the germline J gene. The length of the CDR3 is 13 residues. The V gene end was trimmed by 8 bases and the J gene end by 1 base; junction bases not matched to a gene: 2. Germline V gene sequence: CDR1 MNHEY, CDR2 SVGEGT.

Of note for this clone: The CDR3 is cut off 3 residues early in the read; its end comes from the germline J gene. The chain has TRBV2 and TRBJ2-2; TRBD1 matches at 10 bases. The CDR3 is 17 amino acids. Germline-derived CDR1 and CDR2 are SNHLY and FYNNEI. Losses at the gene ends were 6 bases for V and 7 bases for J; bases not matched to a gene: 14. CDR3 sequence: CASSPGQGMGLVGELFF. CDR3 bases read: TGTGCCAGCAGCCCGGGACAGGGGATGGGGCTAGTCGGGGAG.

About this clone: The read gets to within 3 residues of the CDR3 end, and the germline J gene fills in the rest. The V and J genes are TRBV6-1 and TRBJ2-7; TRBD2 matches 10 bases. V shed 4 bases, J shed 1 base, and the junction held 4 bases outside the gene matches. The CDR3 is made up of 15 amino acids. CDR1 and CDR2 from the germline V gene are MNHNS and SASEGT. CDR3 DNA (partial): TGTGCCAGCAGTGGGGGGACTAGCGTTTCCTACGAG. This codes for CASSGGTSVSYE. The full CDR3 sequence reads CASSGGTSVSYEQYF.

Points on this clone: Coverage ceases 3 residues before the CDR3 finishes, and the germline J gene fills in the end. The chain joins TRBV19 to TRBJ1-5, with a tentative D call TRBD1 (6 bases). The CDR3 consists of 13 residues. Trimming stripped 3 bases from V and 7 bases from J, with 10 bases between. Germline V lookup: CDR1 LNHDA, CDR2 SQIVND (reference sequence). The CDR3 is CASSMDSGQPQHF. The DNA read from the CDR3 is TGTGCCAGTAGTATGGACAGTGGGCAGCCC. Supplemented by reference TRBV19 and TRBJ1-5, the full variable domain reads DGGITQSPKYLFRKEGQNVTLSCEQNLNHDAMYWYRQDPGQGLRLIYYSQIVNDFQKGDIAEGYSVSREKKESFPLTVTSAQKNPTAFYLCASSMDSGQPQHFGDGTRLSIL.

The CDR3 bases that were read are TGTGCCAGCATAACAGGGAGCCAAGAGACC. Translating it yields CASITGSQET. The CDR3 reads in full as CASITGSQETQYF. The rearrangement joins TRBV28 to TRBJ2-5, with a tentative D call TRBD1 (6 bases). Read data end 3 residues before the CDR3 end; the end is taken from the germline J gene. Germline V gene sequence: CDR1 MDHEN, CDR2 SYDVKM. V was pared by 7 bases and J by 1 base, with 10 bases between. CDR3 length equals 13 residues.

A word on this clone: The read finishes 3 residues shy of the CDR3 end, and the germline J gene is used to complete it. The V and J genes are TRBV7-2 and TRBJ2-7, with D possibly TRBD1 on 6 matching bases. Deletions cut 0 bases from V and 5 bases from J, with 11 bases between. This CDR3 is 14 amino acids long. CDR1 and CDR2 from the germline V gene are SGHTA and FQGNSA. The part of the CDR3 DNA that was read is TGTGCCAGCAGCTTAGCCCCACAGGGCCACGAG. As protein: CASSLAPQGHE. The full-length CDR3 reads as CASSLAPQGHEQYF.

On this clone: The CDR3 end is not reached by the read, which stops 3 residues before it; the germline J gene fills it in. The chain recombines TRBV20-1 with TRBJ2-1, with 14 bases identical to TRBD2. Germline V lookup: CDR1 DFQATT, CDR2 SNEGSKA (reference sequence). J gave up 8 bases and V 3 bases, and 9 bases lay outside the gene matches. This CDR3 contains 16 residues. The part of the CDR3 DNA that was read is TGCAGTGCTAGGGGACTAGCGGGAGACGAGGGGTATGAG. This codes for CSARGLAGDEGYE. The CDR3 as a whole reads CSARGLAGDEGYEQFF.

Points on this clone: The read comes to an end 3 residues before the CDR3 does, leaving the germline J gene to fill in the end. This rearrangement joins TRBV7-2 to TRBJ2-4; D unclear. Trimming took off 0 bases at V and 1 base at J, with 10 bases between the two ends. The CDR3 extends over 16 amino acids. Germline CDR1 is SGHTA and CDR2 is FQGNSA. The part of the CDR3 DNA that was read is TGTGCCAGCAGCTTAGCTTCGTGGCAGGCCAAAAACATT. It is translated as CASSLASWQAKNI. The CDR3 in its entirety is CASSLASWQAKNIQYF.

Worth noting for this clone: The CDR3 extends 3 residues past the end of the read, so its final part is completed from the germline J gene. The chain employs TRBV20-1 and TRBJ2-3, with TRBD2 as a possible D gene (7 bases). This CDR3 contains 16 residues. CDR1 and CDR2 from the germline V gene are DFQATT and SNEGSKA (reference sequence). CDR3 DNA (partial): TGCAGTGCTAGAGGGTCCGGCGGGGGCCCTTCACCCACG. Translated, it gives CSARGSGGGPSPT. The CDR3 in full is CSARGSGGGPSPTQYF.

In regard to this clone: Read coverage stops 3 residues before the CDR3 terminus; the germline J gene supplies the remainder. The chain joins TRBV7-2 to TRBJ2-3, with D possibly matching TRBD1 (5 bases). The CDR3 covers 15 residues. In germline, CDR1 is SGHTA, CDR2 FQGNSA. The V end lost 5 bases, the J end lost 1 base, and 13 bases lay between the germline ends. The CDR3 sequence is CASSPGHSGTDTQYF. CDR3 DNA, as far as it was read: TGTGCCAGCAGCCCCGGACATTCCGGCACAGATACG.

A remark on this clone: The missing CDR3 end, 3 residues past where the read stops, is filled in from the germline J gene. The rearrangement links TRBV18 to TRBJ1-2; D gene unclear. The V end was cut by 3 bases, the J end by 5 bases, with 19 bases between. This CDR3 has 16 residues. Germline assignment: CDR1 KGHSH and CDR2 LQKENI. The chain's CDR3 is CASSPETRRMGYGYTF. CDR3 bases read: TGTGCCAGCTCACCCGAAACCAGGCGTATGGGTTATGGC.

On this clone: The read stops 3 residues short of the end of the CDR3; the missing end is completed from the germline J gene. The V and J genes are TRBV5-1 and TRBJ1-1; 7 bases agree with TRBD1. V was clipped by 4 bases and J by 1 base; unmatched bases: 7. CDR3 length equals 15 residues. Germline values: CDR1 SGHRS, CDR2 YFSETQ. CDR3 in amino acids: CASSRSQGENTEAFF. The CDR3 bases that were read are TGCGCCAGCAGCAGGTCCCAGGGGGAGAACACTGAA.

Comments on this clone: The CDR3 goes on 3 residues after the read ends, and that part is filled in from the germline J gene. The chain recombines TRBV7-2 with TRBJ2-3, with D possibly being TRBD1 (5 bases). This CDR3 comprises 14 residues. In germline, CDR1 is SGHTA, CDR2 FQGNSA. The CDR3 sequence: CASSTSGQSRAQYF. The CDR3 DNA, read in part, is TGTGCCAGCAGCACCTCGGGCCAATCCAGGGCG. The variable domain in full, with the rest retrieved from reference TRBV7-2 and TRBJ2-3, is GAGVSQSPSNKVTEKGKDVELRCDPISGHTALYWYRQSLGQGLEFLIYFQGNSAPDKSGLPSDRFSAERTGGSVSTLTIQRTQQEDSAVYLCASSTSGQSRAQYFGPGTRLTVL.

This CDR3 is CAWSVPSRVRNEKLFF. The sequenced CDR3 bases are TGTGCCTGGAGTGTCCCCTCCAGGGTAAGGAACGAAAAA. The rearrangement links TRBV30 to TRBJ1-4, with TRBD1 as a possible D gene (5 bases). The read comes to an end 3 residues before the CDR3 does, leaving the germline J gene to fill in the end. Trimming took off 0 bases at V and 8 bases at J, with 19 bases between the two ends. The germline gives CDR1 GTSNPN, CDR2 SVGIG (reference sequence). This CDR3 contains 16 residues. Full variable domain (remainder filled in from reference TRBV30 and TRBJ1-4): SQTIHQWPATLVQPVGSPLSLECTVEGTSNPNLYWYRQAAGRGLQLLFYSVGIGQISSEVPQNLSASRPQDRQFILSSKKLLLSDSGFYLCAWSVPSRVRNEKLFFGSGTQLSVL.

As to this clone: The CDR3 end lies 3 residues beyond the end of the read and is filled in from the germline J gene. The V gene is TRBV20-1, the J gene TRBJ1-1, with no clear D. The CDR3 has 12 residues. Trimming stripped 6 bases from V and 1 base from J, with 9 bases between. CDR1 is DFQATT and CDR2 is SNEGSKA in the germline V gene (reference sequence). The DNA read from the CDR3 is TGCAGTGCGAAAAAGGGGAACACTGAA. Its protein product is CSAKKGNTE. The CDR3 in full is CSAKKGNTEAFF.

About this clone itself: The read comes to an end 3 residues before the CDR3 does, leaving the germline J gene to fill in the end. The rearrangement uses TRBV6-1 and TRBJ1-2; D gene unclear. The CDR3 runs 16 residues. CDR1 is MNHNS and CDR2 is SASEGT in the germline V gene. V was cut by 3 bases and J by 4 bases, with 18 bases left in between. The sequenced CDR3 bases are TGTGCCAGCAGTGAGGGCAGGAATCGAATGGTCTATGGC. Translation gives CASSEGRNRMVYG. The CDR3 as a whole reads CASSEGRNRMVYGYTF.

CDR3 bases read: TGTGCCAGCAGCCAGACAGCTGTGAACACTGAA. Translating gives CASSQTAVNTE. The whole CDR3 sequence is CASSQTAVNTEAFF. The rearrangement joins TRBV11-2 to TRBJ1-1; tentatively, D is TRBD1 (5 bases). The read finishes 3 residues shy of the CDR3 end, and the germline J gene is used to complete it. The CDR3 covers 14 residues. Per the germline V gene, CDR1 is SGHAT and CDR2 is FQNNGV. Trimming removed 5 bases at V and 0 bases at J, with 10 bases between.

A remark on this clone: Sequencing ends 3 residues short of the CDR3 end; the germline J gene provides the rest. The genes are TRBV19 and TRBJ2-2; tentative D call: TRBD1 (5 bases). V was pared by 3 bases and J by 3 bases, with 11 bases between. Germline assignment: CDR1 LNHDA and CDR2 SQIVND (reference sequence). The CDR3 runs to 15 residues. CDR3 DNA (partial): TGTGCCAGTAGTATGTGGGGCGGTTACACCGGGGAG. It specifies CASSMWGGYTGE. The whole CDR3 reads CASSMWGGYTGELFF.

CDR3 residues: CASSEFSDQPQHF. CDR3 bases read: TGTGCCAGCAGTGAATTTTCAGATCAGCCC. The rearrangement links TRBV6-1 to TRBJ1-5; D is ambiguous. The CDR3 end falls 3 residues outside the read, so it is completed with the germline J gene. Trimming cost V 2 bases and J 5 bases, with 7 bases left between them. CDR3 size: 13 residues. Germline-derived CDR1 and CDR2 are MNHNS and SASEGT.

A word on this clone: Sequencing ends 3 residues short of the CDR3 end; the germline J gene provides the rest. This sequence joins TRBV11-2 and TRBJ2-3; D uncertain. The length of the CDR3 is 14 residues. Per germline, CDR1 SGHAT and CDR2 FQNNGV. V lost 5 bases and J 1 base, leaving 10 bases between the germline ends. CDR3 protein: CASSPATGTDTQYF. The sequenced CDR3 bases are TGTGCCAGCAGCCCCGCGACTGGCACAGATACG.